These 32 T cell receptor beta chains originate from one sample sequenced in a study of blood T cell repertoires in COVID-19. Here immunoSEQ multiplex PCR was the method, and the copy in TCRdb shows in-frame clones only, minus some. Of 180,000 or so clones listed, roughly 80% were seen once; the top ten hold about an eighth. Sequenced: PBMCs or T cells enriched from blood (not recorded which). The origin of the receptors is a man aged 55-75 years who had been exposed to COVID-19.

The rearrangement links TRBV9 to TRBJ2-1; 12 nucleotides match TRBD2. The CDR3 consists of 19 residues. The junction had 11 bases not matched to a gene; V was cut back by 3 bases and J by 1 base. CDR1 SGDLS and CDR2 YYNGEE come from the germline V gene. The CDR3 DNA reads as TGTGCCAGCAGCGCAGGACTAGCGGGAACACCGGGGTCCTACAATGAGCAGTTCTTC. Its protein product is CASSAGLAGTPGSYNEQFF.

This clone was observed a handful of times. The chain links TRBV20-1 to TRBJ2-7; 11 bases fit TRBD1. The trim removed 3 bases at V and 3 bases at J, leaving 7 bases unmatched. This CDR3 has 15 residues. CDR1 and CDR2 (germline): DFQATT, SNEGSKA (reference sequence). This chain's CDR3 is CSASEHGTGGYEQYF. The CDR3, as DNA: TGCAGTGCTAGTGAACACGGGACAGGGGGCTACGAGCAGTACTTC.

The genes are TRBV7-9 and TRBJ2-1; tentatively, D is TRBD2 (6 bases). The CDR3 totals 15 residues. Germline CDR1 and CDR2: SEHNR and FQNEAQ (reference sequence). Trimming cost V 5 bases and J 6 bases, with 17 bases left between them. The CDR3, as DNA: TGTGCCAGCAGCCCTTCCCGACTAGGAGGCAATGAGCAGTTCTTC. Translating gives CASSPSRLGGNEQFF.

This chain uses TRBV5-4 with TRBJ2-7; weak D call: TRBD1 (7 bases). The CDR3 consists of 14 residues. Trimming removed 4 bases at V and 2 bases at J, with 13 bases between. The V gene's germline CDR1 is SGHNT and CDR2 YYREEE (reference sequence). CDR3 region: CASSAAGGPYEQYF. The CDR3 DNA follows: TGTGCCAGCAGCGCCGCAGGGGGGCCCTACGAGCAGTACTTC.

Here the CDR3 reads CASSIGGAVSSYEQYF. DNA for the CDR3: TGTGCCAGCAGCATCGGGGGAGCCGTAAGCTCCTACGAGCAGTACTTC. The chain joins TRBV5-4 to TRBJ2-7; D perhaps matches TRBD2 (6 bases). Germline V gene sequence: CDR1 SGHNT, CDR2 YYREEE (reference sequence). The CDR3 runs 16 residues. V was shortened by 4 bases and J by 0 bases, with 17 bases between the two germline ends.

The rearrangement joins TRBV5-6 to TRBJ2-7; the D gene is possibly TRBD2 (5 bases). CDR1 is SGHDT and CDR2 is YYEEEE in the germline V gene. The CDR3 has 11 amino acids. The V gene lost 4 bases and the J gene lost 7 bases, with 9 bases spanning the gap. The CDR3 here is CASSEGSEQYF. In nucleotides, the CDR3 is TGTGCCAGCAGCGAGGGCTCTGAGCAGTACTTC.

This chain links TRBV27 with TRBJ2-1; 12 bases fit TRBD2. Germline V gives CDR1 MNHEY, CDR2 SMNVEV (reference sequence). The CDR3 totals 17 residues. Trimming took 6 bases from V and 5 from J; bases not matched to a gene: 11. The CDR3 is CASRDGPTSGRNNEQFF. The DNA of the CDR3 is TGTGCCAGCAGGGATGGACCGACTAGCGGGAGAAACAATGAGCAGTTCTTC.

The chain employs TRBV28 and TRBJ1-5, with D uncertain. CDR3 length: 15 residues. Trimming took 7 bases from V and 0 from J, leaving 13 bases between them. Germline V gives CDR1 MDHEN, CDR2 SYDVKM. CDR3 DNA sequence: TGTGCCAGCAATGGGTGGACTGTTAGCAATCAGCCCCAGCATTTT. Translated, it gives CASNGWTVSNQPQHF.

The rearrangement uses TRBV11-3 and TRBJ2-7; the match to TRBD2 covers 10 bases. The trim removed 2 bases at V and 6 bases at J, leaving 16 bases unmatched. This CDR3 has 18 residues. The germline gives CDR1 SGHNT, CDR2 YENEEA. The CDR3 region has the DNA TGTGCCAGCAGCTTAACAGCACGCCGGACTAGCGGCACATTCGAGCAGTACTTC. It yields the protein CASSLTARRTSGTFEQYF.

This clone was picked up a small number of times. The chain has TRBV6-5 and TRBJ2-5; a possible D gene is TRBD1 (6 bases). There are 15 residues in the CDR3. V was pared by 0 bases and J by 2 bases, with 10 bases between. CDR1 is MNHEY and CDR2 is SVGAGI in the germline V gene. The CDR3 here is CASSYSGDTQETQYF. The CDR3, as DNA: TGTGCCAGCAGTTACTCGGGGGACACACAAGAGACCCAGTACTTC.

The chain couples TRBV5-1 to TRBJ1-1; tentative D call: TRBD1 (6 bases). Germline V gene sequence: CDR1 SGHRS, CDR2 YFSETQ. This CDR3 region has 14 residues. Trimming left V 4 bases short and J 0 bases short, with 10 bases between. The CDR3 nucleotides are TGCGCCAGCAGCCACGGGACAATGAACACTGAAGCTTTCTTT. This sequence encodes CASSHGTMNTEAFF.

This chain uses TRBV3-1 (or the pseudogene TRBV3-2) with TRBJ2-1; TRBD2 matches 14 bases. Germline trimming cut 4 bases from V and 5 bases from J; bases unmatched to any gene: 7. The CDR3 contains 17 residues. Germline-derived CDR1 and CDR2 are LGHDT and YNNKEL (reference sequence). The CDR3 DNA reads TGTGCCAGCAGCCTTTGGACTAGCGGGAGGAACAACAATGAGCAGTTCTTC. Residues: CASSLWTSGRNNNEQFF.

The chain links TRBV28 to TRBJ1-2; 10 nucleotides match TRBD1. Germline V gives CDR1 MDHEN, CDR2 SYDVKM. The V segment lost 7 bases and the J segment 8 bases; nucleotides outside the gene matches: 13. The length of the CDR3 is 15 residues. The CDR3 here is CASNLPGQGRGGYTF. Here the CDR3 DNA reads TGTGCCAGCAATCTACCGGGACAGGGGAGAGGAGGCTACACCTTC.

The chain combines TRBV6-5 with TRBJ2-2, with TRBD1 matching over 8 bases. V dropped 2 bases and J dropped 3; count of bases not matched to a gene: 5. The germline V gene has CDR1 MNHEY and CDR2 SVGAGI. The CDR3 length is 16 residues. The CDR3 bases are TGTGCCAGCAGTTACCTGACAGGGGATGACACCGGGGAGCTGTTTTTT. Translating gives CASSYLTGDDTGELFF.

V usage is TRBV14 and J usage is TRBJ1-2; weak D call: TRBD1 (6 bases). Germline-derived CDR1 and CDR2 are SGHDN and FVKESK. Trimming removed 4 bases from V and 3 bases from J, with 18 bases in between. The CDR3 has 16 residues. CDR3 bases: TGTGCCAGCAGCCCCCGCGGGGGCAGGAACTACTATGGCTACACCTTC. Its protein is CASSPRGGRNYYGYTF. Full variable domain (remainder filled in from reference TRBV14 and TRBJ1-2): EAGVTQFPSHSVIEKGQTVTLRCDPISGHDNLYWYRRVMGKEIKFLLHFVKESKQDESGMPNNRFLAERTGGTYSTLKVQPAELEDSGVYFCASSPRGGRNYYGYTFGSGTRLTVV.

The genes are TRBV28 and TRBJ2-1, with unresolved D. The germline V gene encodes CDR1 MDHEN and CDR2 SYDVKM. The CDR3 has 15 residues. Trimming took 5 bases from V and 4 from J, leaving 15 bases between them. CDR3 protein: CASSPTYYPYNEQFF. Here the CDR3 DNA reads TGTGCCAGCAGTCCCACATATTACCCATACAATGAGCAGTTCTTC.

The chain recombines TRBV6-1 with TRBJ1-5; D might be TRBD1 (6 bases). Germline V gene data show CDR1 as MNHNS and CDR2 as SASEGT. V was shortened by 2 bases and J by 2 bases, with 10 bases between the two germline ends. There are 15 residues in the CDR3. In nucleotides, the CDR3 is TGTGCCAGCAGTGAATGGTCAGGGGGCAATCAGCCCCAGCATTTT. This codes for CASSEWSGGNQPQHF.

The chain carries TRBV27 and TRBJ2-7; 16 nucleotides line up with TRBD2. Germline V lookup: CDR1 MNHEY, CDR2 SMNVEV (reference sequence). V trimming: 5 bases; J trimming: 3 bases; junction bases outside the gene matches: 16. The CDR3 has 20 amino acids. This chain's CDR3 is CASSPQGLAGGPSTGYEQYF. The CDR3 bases are TGTGCCAGCAGTCCTCAGGGACTAGCGGGAGGGCCAAGCACCGGCTACGAGCAGTACTTC.

The chain couples TRBV5-4 to TRBJ1-1, with D possibly matching TRBD1 (6 bases). Trimming left V 4 bases short and J 3 bases short, with 13 bases between. CDR1 is SGHNT, CDR2 YYREEE, per germline (reference sequence). The CDR3 sequence is 14 residues long. This CDR3 is CASSPGTWDTEAFF. DNA for the CDR3: TGTGCCAGCAGCCCCGGGACATGGGACACTGAAGCTTTCTTT.

This clone occurred a few times. The rearrangement joins TRBV7-9 to TRBJ1-1, with 10 bases that match TRBD1. The V and J ends lost 1 base and 5 bases, in that order; junction bases with no gene match: 7. CDR1 is SEHNR, CDR2 FQNEAQ, per germline (reference sequence). This CDR3 spans 16 amino acids. CDR3 DNA: TGTGCCAGCAGCTTAGGGCAGGGACAGGGGTGGACTGAAGCTTTCTTT. Residues: CASSLGQGQGWTEAFF.

J is TRBJ2-5 and V is TRBV6-5; 8 nucleotides line up with TRBD1. The V and J ends lost 6 bases and 4 bases, in that order; junction bases with no gene match: 7. Germline loops: CDR1 MNHEY, CDR2 SVGAGI. This CDR3 spans 14 amino acids. The CDR3 DNA sequence: TGTGCCAGCAGACGACAGGGGATGAGAGAGACCCAGTACTTC. Translation: CASRRQGMRETQYF.

V is TRBV27 and J is TRBJ1-2; 8 bases align to TRBD1. Germline CDR1 and CDR2: MNHEY and SMNVEV (reference sequence). The CDR3 spans 13 residues. Trimming cost V 5 bases and J 7 bases; bases outside gene matches: 6. The CDR3, as DNA: TGTGCCAGCAGTACAACAGGGGGATTTGGCTACACCTTC. It yields the protein CASSTTGGFGYTF.

The rearrangement joins TRBV2 to TRBJ1-1, with a tentative D call TRBD1 (5 bases). The V gene's germline CDR1 is SNHLY and CDR2 FYNNEI. This CDR3 spans 15 amino acids. V lost 9 bases to trimming and J lost 3 bases, with 20 bases between them. In DNA form, the CDR3 reads TGTGCCAGTTCGGTGGGCGGGGCCGGGGACACTGAAGCTTTCTTT. Translated, it gives CASSVGGAGDTEAFF.

The CDR3 reads CASSHCGTDCSGNTIYF. Written as DNA, the CDR3 is TGTGCCAGCAGCCACTGCGGGACAGATTGCTCTGGAAACACCATATATTTT. This chain joins TRBV12-1 and TRBJ1-3; TRBD1 was called by the table and not checked on the DNA. TRBV12-1 is termed a pseudogene. The CDR3 loop spans 17 amino acids.

The V gene is TRBV7-3, the J gene TRBJ1-1; no clear D gene. Trimming took 1 base from V and 2 from J, leaving 5 bases between them. Germline V CDR1 and CDR2: SGHTA, FQGTGA. This CDR3 spans 13 amino acids. The CDR3 bases are TGTGCCAGCAGCTTAAGGGCTAACACTGAAGCTTTCTTT. Its translation is CASSLRANTEAFF.

The V gene is TRBV11-1, the J gene TRBJ2-7; D possibly corresponds to TRBD2 (6 bases). Between the trimmed V and J ends, which lost 2 bases and 4 bases, there was a span of 12 bases. The CDR3 is 14 amino acids. Germline lookup yields CDR1 SGHAT and CDR2 FQDESV (reference sequence). The CDR3 nucleotides are TGTGCCAGCAGCTTAAGCTCAGGGAGGTACGAGCAGTACTTC. Residues: CASSLSSGRYEQYF.

This clone occurred once. V gene TRBV24-1 combines with J gene TRBJ1-5; D possibly corresponds to TRBD1 (5 bases). CDR1 and CDR2 from the germline V gene are KGHDR and SFDVKD. This CDR3 contains 13 residues. The V and J ends lost 9 bases and 1 base respectively, with 9 bases between them. CDR3 coding DNA: TGTGCCACCGGCCAGGGCAGCAATCAGCCCCAGCATTTT. As protein: CATGQGSNQPQHF.

The chain joins TRBV19 to TRBJ1-4; maybe TRBD1 (6 bases). Germline V gene sequence: CDR1 LNHDA, CDR2 SQIVND (reference sequence). The CDR3 loop spans 14 amino acids. Trimming removed 9 bases at V and 3 bases at J, with 14 bases between. CDR3 protein: CASLPGAPNEKLFF. The CDR3 bases are TGTGCCAGCCTGCCAGGGGCCCCTAATGAAAAACTGTTTTTT.

V is TRBV9 and J is TRBJ2-3, with unresolved D. The germline V gene has CDR1 SGDLS and CDR2 YYNGEE. V dropped 1 base and J dropped 1 base, with 7 bases sitting between them. CDR3 length: 14 residues. In DNA form, the CDR3 reads TGTGCCAGCAGCGTATCCCAGGGCACAGATACGCAGTATTTT. Protein: CASSVSQGTDTQYF.

The chain has TRBV28 and TRBJ1-5, with D hard to call. The CDR3 runs to 15 residues. V was trimmed by 5 bases and J by 1 base, leaving 12 bases between them. CDR1 and CDR2 (germline): MDHEN, SYDVKM. DNA of the CDR3: TGTGCCAGCAGTCCCGCCCCGGGGAGCAATCAGCCCCAGCATTTT. Encoded protein: CASSPAPGSNQPQHF.

The chain links TRBV6-4 to TRBJ2-3, with 12 bases lining up with TRBD2. CDR1 and CDR2 from the germline V gene are MRHNA and SNTAGT. The CDR3 covers 15 residues. The trim removed 5 bases at V and 4 bases at J, leaving 4 bases unmatched. The chain's CDR3 is CASSPTSGSPDTQYF. The CDR3 DNA reads as TGTGCCAGCAGTCCGACTAGCGGGAGCCCAGATACGCAGTATTTT.

The CDR3 spells CASSFRDSSPLHF. The DNA for the CDR3 is TGTGCCAGCAGTTTTCGGGACAGCTCACCCCTCCACTTT. The chain recombines TRBV27 with TRBJ1-6, with 7 positions matching TRBD1. Germline CDR1 and CDR2: MNHEY and SMNVEV (reference sequence). Unmatched junction bases numbered 3, after V lost 3 bases and J lost 10 bases. There are 13 residues in the CDR3.